This T cell receptor beta chain was observed in a study of glioma-infiltrating T cells after dendritic cell vaccination. Time point: after dendritic cell vaccination, including at tumor progression/relapse. This table comes from immunoSEQ multiplex PCR, and its TCRdb copy is limited to in-frame clones, with some not included. The table has over 65,000 clones, 85% seen once. The CDR3 runs 14 residues. The V end was cut by 4 bases, the J end by 1 base, with 11 bases between. This TCR was recovered from a human donor with glioblastoma. The input for sequencing was blood, taken after dendritic cell vaccination. The chain combines TRBV5-3 with TRBJ1-2; weak D call: TRBD1 (5 bases). TRBV5-3 is flagged as an ORF with uncertain function. The CDR3 coding sequence is TGTGCCAGAAGCCAGACAGTATATAACTATGGCTACACCTTC. Translating it yields CARSQTVYNYGYTF.